This entry describes one T cell receptor (beta chain). Its antigen is unknown. TCRdb re-called the 5' RACE reads through MiXCR, storing one row per CDR3 protein. Of about 520,000 distinct CDR3 sequences listed, about 20% were seen once; the top ten hold 0.8% to 1%. This entry comes from a study of identical twins. General study points: Insertions were reduced in abundant cord blood beta clonotypes but not in memory repertoires.

Another study also made use of these data, one on T cells expressing NK-cell markers.

Sequencing was performed on CD4+ T cells sorted from blood. This sequence was found in a woman under 30 in good health.

CDR3 DNA: TGTGCCAGCAGGTCATTCAGGGGGGCGAACACCGGGGAGCTGTTTTTT. This codes for CASRSFRGANTGELFF. The chain uses TRBV6-1 and TRBJ2-2; possible D gene TRBD1, 7 bases. CDR1 is MNHNS and CDR2 is SASEGT in the germline V gene. The CDR3 runs 16 residues. V was clipped by 6 bases and J by 0 bases, with 14 bases between them.